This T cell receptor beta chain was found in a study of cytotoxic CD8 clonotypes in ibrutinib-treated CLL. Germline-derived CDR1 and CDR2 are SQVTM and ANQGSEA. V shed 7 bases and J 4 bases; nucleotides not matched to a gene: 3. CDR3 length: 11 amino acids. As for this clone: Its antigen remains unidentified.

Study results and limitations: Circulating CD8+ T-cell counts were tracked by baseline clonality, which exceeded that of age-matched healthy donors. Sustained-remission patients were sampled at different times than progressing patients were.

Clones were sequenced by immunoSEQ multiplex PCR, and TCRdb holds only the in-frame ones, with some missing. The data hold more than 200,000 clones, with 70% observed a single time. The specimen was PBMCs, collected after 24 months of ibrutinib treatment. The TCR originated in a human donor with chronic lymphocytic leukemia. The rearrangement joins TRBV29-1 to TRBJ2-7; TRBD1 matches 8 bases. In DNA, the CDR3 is TGCAGCGCACGACAGGGGTACGAGCAGTACTTC. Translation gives CSARQGYEQYF.